The 32 T cell receptor beta chains below come from one sample, sequenced in a study of post-analysis software for immune sequencing data. The antigens for these receptors are not known. TCR beta cDNA libraries included unique molecular identifiers. TCRdb reprocessed the PCR reads via MiXCR and lists one record per CDR3 protein. The data contain over 700,000 distinct CDR3 sequences, about 27% of them seen just once; the ten biggest clones take up approximately 0.55%. General study findings and limits: When patients were compared with controls, 4 or 5 TRBV segments were more frequent, TRBV5-6, TRBV5-1 and TRBV20-1 among them.

Sequencing was done on a sample of blood. Every receptor here comes from a girl aged 10 to 17 with multiple sclerosis.

V is TRBV5-4 and J is TRBJ1-2; possible D gene TRBD1, 5 bases. This CDR3 is built from 15 residues. The V end lost 4 bases, the J end lost 3 bases, and 16 bases lay between the germline ends. Germline CDR1 and CDR2: SGHNT and YYREEE (reference sequence). The DNA of the CDR3 is TGTGCCAGCAGCCCGCAGGGCCGCGGGGACTATGGCTACACCTTC. Protein: CASSPQGRGDYGYTF. The entire variable domain, with the rest obtained from reference TRBV5-4 and TRBJ1-2, is as follows: ETGVTQSPTHLIKTRGQQVTLRCSSQSGHNTVSWYQQALGQGPQFIFQYYREEENGRGNFPPRFSGLQFPNYSSELNVNALELDDSALYLCASSPQGRGDYGYTFGSGTRLTVV.

The chain has TRBV4-2 and TRBJ2-1, with D hard to call. CDR1 LGHNA and CDR2 YNFKEQ come from the germline V gene. The CDR3 has 16 amino acids. Deletions cut 0 bases from V and 4 bases from J, with 13 bases between. The chain's CDR3 is CASSQEEPTEYNEQFF. The CDR3 coding sequence is TGTGCCAGCAGCCAAGAAGAGCCGACGGAGTACAATGAGCAGTTCTTC.

Concerning this clonotype: Germline and junction disagree at one end, which may indicate a read error. This chain connects TRBV5-1 to TRBJ1-2, with D possibly matching TRBD1 (6 bases). The CDR3 runs to 15 residues. Germline CDR1 and CDR2: SGHRS and YFSETQ. The CDR3 loop is CAGSLEPGQTGGYTF. CDR3 nucleotide sequence: TGCGCCGGCAGCTTGGAGCCGGGACAAACAGGAGGCTACACCTTC. The complete variable domain, with remaining parts taken from reference TRBV5-1 and TRBJ1-2, reads KAGVTQTPRYLIKTRGQQVTLSCSPISGHRSVSWYQQTPGQGLQFLFEYFSETQRNKGNFPGRFSGRQFSNSRSEMNVSTLELGDSALYLCAGSLEPGQTGGYTFGSGTRLTVV.

This clonotype has a handful of counts. This chain connects TRBV7-9 to TRBJ2-1; maybe TRBD2 (6 bases). Germline V gene sequence: CDR1 SEHNR, CDR2 FQNEAQ (reference sequence). The CDR3 runs to 15 residues. V gave up 1 base and J gave up 8 bases, with 15 bases separating them. This CDR3 reads CASSLGGSGSDEQFF. CDR3 DNA sequence: TGTGCCAGCAGCTTAGGAGGTAGCGGAAGCGATGAGCAGTTCTTC.

V is TRBV2 and J is TRBJ2-1, with D possibly being TRBD1 (6 bases). In germline, CDR1 is SNHLY, CDR2 FYNNEI. The CDR3 covers 16 residues. V was clipped by 4 bases and J by 2 bases, with 15 bases between them. The CDR3 DNA is TGTGCCAGCAGTGGGAGTTCAGGGGTACCCTACAATGAGCAGTTCTTC. Encoded protein: CASSGSSGVPYNEQFF.

V and J are TRBV5-1 and TRBJ2-1, with D perhaps TRBD2 (6 bases). The CDR3 is 15 residues long. V lost 4 bases and J 3 bases, leaving 14 bases between the germline ends. The germline CDR1 and CDR2 sequences are SGHRS and YFSETQ. CDR3 sequence: CASSTGFSGYNEQFF. The CDR3 nucleotides read TGCGCCAGCAGCACCGGATTTAGCGGCTACAATGAGCAGTTCTTC.

This clonotype was detected only once. The V call is TRBV4-2, the J call TRBJ2-5; D call uncertain. Between the trimmed V and J ends, which lost 3 bases and 1 base, there was a span of 9 bases. Per the germline V gene, CDR1 is LGHNA and CDR2 is YNFKEQ. This CDR3 is built from 14 residues. This CDR3 reads CASSQEWLQETQYF. The CDR3 region has the DNA TGTGCCAGCAGCCAGGAGTGGCTCCAAGAGACCCAGTACTTC.

Points on this clonotype: Possible read error: a much larger clone is one base away. J is TRBJ1-1 and V is TRBV10-3; TRBD1 matches 9 bases. V lost 6 bases, J lost 1 base, and 3 bases stayed unmatched. CDR3 length: 14 residues. Germline lookup yields CDR1 ENHRY and CDR2 SYGVKD. CDR3 region: CAISSGQGNTEAFF. CDR3 in DNA: TGTGCCATCAGCTCGGGACAGGGGAACACTGAAGCTTTCTTT.

The CDR3 nucleotides read TGCGCCAGCAGCCGAGGGGCCGGACTAGCGGGAGGCTACAATGAGCAGTTCTTC. This encodes CASSRGAGLAGGYNEQFF. The genes are TRBV4-3 and TRBJ2-1, with TRBD2 matching over 14 bases. V gave up 4 bases and J gave up 3 bases; unmatched junction bases: 8. In germline, CDR1 is LGHNA, CDR2 YSLEER. The CDR3 length is 18 residues.

This clonotype was detected a few times. CDR3 sequence: CASSSLISGANVLTF. The DNA for the CDR3 is TGTGCCAGCAGTTCCCTCATCTCTGGGGCCAACGTCCTGACTTTC. V gene TRBV6-2 or TRBV6-3 combines with J gene TRBJ2-6; D remains unclear. CDR1 and CDR2 (germline): MNHEY, SVGEGT. The CDR3 extends over 15 amino acids. Trimming removed 4 bases at V and 0 bases at J, with 7 bases between.

The chain recombines TRBV20-1 with TRBJ2-7; D unclear. The germline CDR1 and CDR2 sequences are DFQATT and SNEGSKA (reference sequence). This CDR3 region has 15 residues. Trimming stripped 3 bases from V and 4 bases from J, with 19 bases between. The CDR3: CSARDLRLGAYEQYF. CDR3 DNA: TGCAGTGCTAGGGATCTTCGTTTAGGCGCTTACGAGCAGTACTTC.

This clonotype was seen only a few times. V and J are TRBV20-1 and TRBJ1-5; 9 nucleotides line up with TRBD1. Trimming took 6 bases from V and 7 from J; bases not matched to a gene: 10. The germline CDR1 and CDR2 sequences are DFQATT and SNEGSKA (reference sequence). The CDR3 sequence is 14 residues long. In nucleotides, the CDR3 is TGCAGTGCCCGGGACAGGGAATTTCGGCAGCCCCAGCATTTT. Its translation: CSARDREFRQPQHF.

This clonotype was picked up a small number of times. Here the CDR3 reads CASSLDGTAKETQYF. Written as DNA, the CDR3 is TGTGCCAGCAGCTTAGATGGGACAGCAAAAGAGACCCAGTACTTC. The chain joins TRBV7-2 to TRBJ2-5; 7 positions agree with TRBD1. This CDR3 region has 15 residues. Unmatched junction bases numbered 5, after V lost 1 base and J lost 3 bases. Germline CDR1 reads SGHTA; CDR2 reads FQGNSA. Variable domain in full (rest from reference TRBV7-2 and TRBJ2-5): GAGVSQSPSNKVTEKGKDVELRCDPISGHTALYWYRQSLGQGLEFLIYFQGNSAPDKSGLPSDRFSAERTGGSVSTLTIQRTQQEDSAVYLCASSLDGTAKETQYFGPGTRLLVL.

The chain combines TRBV10-3 with TRBJ2-5; possible D gene TRBD1, 8 bases. With 4 bases removed from V and 6 bases from J, the gap between germline ends came to 12 bases. Germline lookup yields CDR1 ENHRY and CDR2 SYGVKD. CDR3 length equals 13 residues. CDR3 DNA: TGTGCCATCAGTGTACAGGGGGGGAAGACCCAGTACTTC. It yields the protein CAISVQGGKTQYF.

This clonotype was detected only a few times. The rearrangement uses TRBV5-8 and TRBJ2-1, with D perhaps TRBD2 (5 bases). The CDR3 runs 11 residues. V lost 2 bases and J 13 bases, leaving 10 bases between the germline ends. Per germline, CDR1 SGHTS and CDR2 YDEGEE. The CDR3 protein is CASSLAVPQFF. As DNA, the CDR3 is TGTGCCAGCAGCTTAGCGGTCCCTCAGTTCTTC.

The rearrangement joins TRBV24-1 to TRBJ2-1; D is uncertain. Germline V gives CDR1 KGHDR, CDR2 SFDVKD. The CDR3 length is 14 residues. V shed 4 bases and J shed 0 bases, with 6 bases lying between them. Written as DNA, the CDR3 is TGTGCCACCAGTGAGCGGAGCTCCTACAATGAGCAGTTCTTC. Its translation is CATSERSSYNEQFF.

This clonotype was seen many times. This sequence joins TRBV9 and TRBJ1-6, with D perhaps matching TRBD1 (6 bases). The V end was cut by 0 bases, the J end by 8 bases, with 9 bases between. Germline CDR1 reads SGDLS; CDR2 reads YYNGEE. This CDR3 is built from 14 residues. CDR3 sequence: CASSVGHRDSPLHF. The CDR3 DNA follows: TGTGCCAGCAGCGTAGGGCACAGGGATTCACCCCTCCACTTT.

CDR3 sequence: CSTIGGQIKNTEAFF. Written as DNA, the CDR3 is TGCAGTACGATAGGGGGACAGATAAAGAACACTGAAGCTTTCTTT. The chain joins TRBV20-1 to TRBJ1-1, with 7 nucleotides matching TRBD1. This CDR3 contains 15 residues. Germline V CDR1 and CDR2: DFQATT, SNEGSKA (reference sequence). Losses at the gene ends were 8 bases for V and 1 base for J; bases not matched to a gene: 13.

V gene TRBV27 combines with J gene TRBJ2-7; D call uncertain. Germline CDR1 reads MNHEY; CDR2 reads SMNVEV (reference sequence). V shed 3 bases and J shed 2 bases, with 14 bases lying between them. This CDR3 is built from 15 residues. The CDR3 DNA follows: TGTGCCAGCAGTTTGGTAAGGGCGTCCCCCTACGAGCAGTACTTC. The encoded protein is CASSLVRASPYEQYF.

The chain couples TRBV3-1 to TRBJ2-5; 10 bases map to TRBD2. Germline V gene data show CDR1 as LGHDT and CDR2 as YNNKEL (reference sequence). The CDR3 is 15 amino acids. With V trimmed by 1 base and J by 5 bases, 4 bases remained unmatched. The CDR3 bases are TGTGCCAGCAGCCAAGGGGGACTAGCGAGGGAGACCCAGTACTTC. As protein: CASSQGGLARETQYF.

The table lists this clonotype with many counts. V and J are TRBV4-3 and TRBJ2-1; maybe TRBD1 (5 bases). Germline loops: CDR1 LGHNA, CDR2 YSLEER. This CDR3 contains 18 residues. V gave up 0 bases and J gave up 2 bases, with 17 bases separating them. Here the CDR3 DNA reads TGCGCCAGCAGCCAAGATCTTCGGCCTAGGGGCCCCTACAATGAGCAGTTCTTC. Its protein product is CASSQDLRPRGPYNEQFF.

The gene calls are TRBV5-1 and TRBJ2-3; 8 nucleotides align to TRBD1. The junction had 12 bases not matched to a gene; V was cut back by 0 bases and J by 6 bases. The germline CDR1 and CDR2 sequences are SGHRS and YFSETQ. This CDR3 has 17 amino acids. The CDR3 protein is CASSLDGSRGRPDTQYF. As DNA, the CDR3 is TGCGCCAGCAGCTTGGATGGATCCAGGGGGCGCCCGGATACGCAGTATTTT.

The J gene is TRBJ2-1, the V gene TRBV5-6; tentative D call: TRBD1 (5 bases). V lost 3 bases, J lost 8 bases, and 24 bases lay in between. Germline loops: CDR1 SGHDT, CDR2 YYEEEE. This CDR3 is 17 amino acids long. This CDR3 reads CASSSPLGAPPTDEQFF. In nucleotides, the CDR3 is TGTGCCAGCAGCTCACCTCTTGGGGCACCACCGACCGATGAGCAGTTCTTC.

V usage is TRBV7-9 and J usage is TRBJ1-2, with 7 positions matching TRBD1. The CDR3 runs to 14 residues. Germline V gene data show CDR1 as SEHNR and CDR2 as FQNEAQ (reference sequence). Trimming removed 5 bases from V and 3 bases from J; junction bases left unmatched: 6. The DNA for the CDR3 is TGTGCCAGCAGCCTAACGGGACAGTACTATGGCTACACCTTC. Translated, it gives CASSLTGQYYGYTF.

This clonotype showed up just a few times. The chain joins TRBV28 to TRBJ1-2, with a tentative D call TRBD1 (5 bases). The CDR3 consists of 17 residues. V gave up 3 bases and J gave up 7 bases, with 24 bases separating them. From germline, CDR1 is MDHEN and CDR2 SYDVKM. DNA for the CDR3: TGTGCCAGCAGTTTGGGTCTCTTTGGTGCAGGGCCCCCTGGCTACACCTTC. This gives the protein CASSLGLFGAGPPGYTF.

This clonotype was seen many times. The chain carries TRBV20-1 and TRBJ2-3; D remains unclear. This CDR3 contains 12 residues. V was clipped by 6 bases and J by 1 base, with 8 bases between them. Per germline, CDR1 DFQATT and CDR2 SNEGSKA (reference sequence). This CDR3 is CSAFSGTDTQYF. The CDR3 DNA sequence: TGCAGTGCATTTTCTGGCACAGATACGCAGTATTTT.

In its sample, this clonotype was seen a few times. The chain recombines TRBV4-2 with TRBJ2-7; possible D gene TRBD2, 6 bases. The germline V gene encodes CDR1 LGHNA and CDR2 YNFKEQ. Trimming removed 0 bases from V and 0 bases from J, with 9 bases in between. This CDR3 is 15 amino acids long. This chain's CDR3 is CASSQDLGSSYEQYF. CDR3 nucleotides: TGTGCCAGCAGCCAAGATCTCGGGAGCTCCTACGAGCAGTACTTC.

This clonotype occurred a few times. The J gene is TRBJ1-5, the V gene TRBV12-3 or TRBV12-4; D perhaps matches TRBD1 (5 bases). The CDR3 runs to 12 residues. V gave up 4 bases and J gave up 10 bases, with 11 bases separating them. As DNA, the CDR3 is TGTGCCAGCAGTTGGCGGGACGGACCCCAGCATTTT. This codes for CASSWRDGPQHF.

About this clonotype: One junction end disagrees with the germline gene, perhaps due to a read error. The rearrangement uses TRBV5-1 and TRBJ2-2; D call uncertain. Germline loops: CDR1 SGHRS, CDR2 YFSETQ. The CDR3 runs to 14 residues. The CDR3 sequence is CAGSLARATGELFF. The CDR3 nucleotides are TGCGCCGGCAGCTTGGCCAGAGCGACCGGGGAGCTGTTTTTT. The full variable domain, completed using reference TRBV5-1 and TRBJ2-2, is KAGVTQTPRYLIKTRGQQVTLSCSPISGHRSVSWYQQTPGQGLQFLFEYFSETQRNKGNFPGRFSGRQFSNSRSEMNVSTLELGDSALYLCAGSLARATGELFFGEGSRLTVL.

This clonotype was detected many times. The CDR3 spells CASSLDRDRYNEQFF. The CDR3 DNA follows: TGTGCCAGCAGTCTCGACAGGGATAGGTACAATGAGCAGTTCTTC. This chain uses TRBV6-5 with TRBJ2-1, with 7 bases that match TRBD1. The J segment lost 4 bases and the V segment lost 5 bases, leaving 8 bases of the junction unmatched. This CDR3 has 15 amino acids. Germline CDR1 reads MNHEY; CDR2 reads SVGAGI.

J is TRBJ1-5 and V is TRBV6-6; D unresolved. The CDR3 contains 15 residues. Germline CDR1 reads MNHNY; CDR2 reads SVGAGI (reference sequence). V gave up 4 bases and J gave up 0 bases, with 10 bases separating them. The CDR3, as DNA: TGTGCCAGCAGTTCGAACAGTCTTAGCAATCAGCCCCAGCATTTT. It yields the protein CASSSNSLSNQPQHF.

This chain uses TRBV5-5 with TRBJ1-1; 10 nucleotides align to TRBD1. The ends lost 4 bases at V and 8 bases at J; junction bases unmatched: 8. In germline, CDR1 is SGHKS, CDR2 YYEKEE (reference sequence). The CDR3 contains 14 residues. As DNA, the CDR3 is TGTGCCAGCAGCCCGGACAGGGGGTGGTCCGAAGCTTTCTTT. Its translation: CASSPDRGWSEAFF.